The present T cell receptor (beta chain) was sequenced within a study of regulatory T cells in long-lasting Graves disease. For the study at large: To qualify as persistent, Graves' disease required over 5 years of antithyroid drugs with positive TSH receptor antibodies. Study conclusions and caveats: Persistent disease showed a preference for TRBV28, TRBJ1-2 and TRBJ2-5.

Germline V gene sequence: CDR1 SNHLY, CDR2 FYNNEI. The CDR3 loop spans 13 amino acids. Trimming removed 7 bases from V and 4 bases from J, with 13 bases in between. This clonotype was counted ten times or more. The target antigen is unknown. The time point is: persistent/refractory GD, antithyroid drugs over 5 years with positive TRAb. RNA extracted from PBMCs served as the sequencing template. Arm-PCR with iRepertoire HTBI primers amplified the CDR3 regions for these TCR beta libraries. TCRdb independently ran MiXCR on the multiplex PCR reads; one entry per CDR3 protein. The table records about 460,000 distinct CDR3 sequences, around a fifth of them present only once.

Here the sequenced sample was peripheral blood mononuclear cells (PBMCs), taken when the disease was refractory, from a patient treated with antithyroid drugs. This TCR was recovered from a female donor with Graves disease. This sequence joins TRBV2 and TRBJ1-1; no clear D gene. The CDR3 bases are TGTGCCAGCAACTTTGGGCTACTCACTGAAGCTTTCTTT. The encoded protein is CASNFGLLTEAFF.